A selection of T cell receptor beta chains follows, all from one sample in a study of identifying expanded T cells in peripheral blood. Repertoires were generated with immunoSEQ multiplex PCR, while TCRdb's copy carries only in-frame clones and drops some. The table includes 100,000 or so clones, roughly 85% detected once. Sequencing was done on a sample of blood. The receptors come from a person aged 18 to 69 in good health. The CDR3 runs from the conserved cysteine through the conserved F or W. Fields, in order: D gene, J gene, V gene, clone size, CDR3 protein, CDR3 DNA. D genes are given only for firm matches. Rows may omit the clone size; those that give it use once, few, many or a size class.

d_gene: .; j_gene: TRBJ1-3; v_gene: TRBV9; abundance: .; CDR3aa: CASSVEWGSGNTIYF; CDR3nt: TGTGCCAGCAGCGTAGAATGGGGGTCTGGAAACACCATATATTTT
d_gene: .; j_gene: TRBJ1-2; v_gene: TRBV13; abundance: .; CDR3aa: CASSSLQSENYGYTF; CDR3nt: TGTGCCAGCAGCTCCCTCCAATCAGAAAACTATGGCTACACCTTC
d_gene: .; j_gene: TRBJ1-2; v_gene: TRBV5-6; abundance: .; CDR3aa: CASSPSGVGYTF; CDR3nt: TGTGCCAGCAGCCCTTCGGGGGTAGGCTACACCTTC
d_gene: TRBD2; j_gene: TRBJ2-3; v_gene: TRBV7-6; abundance: .; CDR3aa: CASSLGLAYTDTQYF; CDR3nt: TGTGCCAGCAGCTTGGGACTAGCCTACACAGATACGCAGTATTTT
d_gene: .; j_gene: TRBJ1-5; v_gene: TRBV7-8; abundance: few; CDR3aa: CASSRVGQPQHF; CDR3nt: TGTGCCAGCAGTCGGGTTGGTCAGCCCCAGCATTTT
d_gene: TRBD2; j_gene: TRBJ2-2; v_gene: TRBV6-6; abundance: .; CDR3aa: CASSSRGTRGTGELFF; CDR3nt: TGTGCCAGCAGCTCGCGCGGGACTAGAGGCACCGGGGAGCTGTTTTTT
d_gene: TRBD2; j_gene: TRBJ2-3; v_gene: TRBV6-4; abundance: .; CDR3aa: CASSDSGTSNQGADTQYF; CDR3nt: TGTGCCAGCAGTGACTCGGGGACTAGCAACCAGGGGGCAGATACGCAGTATTTT
d_gene: TRBD1; j_gene: TRBJ1-1; v_gene: TRBV6-1; abundance: .; CDR3aa: CASSEGTWLRQGALNTEAFF; CDR3nt: TGTGCCAGCAGTGAAGGGACCTGGTTGCGACAGGGGGCCCTGAACACTGAAGCTTTCTTT
d_gene: TRBD2; j_gene: TRBJ2-3; v_gene: TRBV11-3; abundance: few; CDR3aa: CASSPGLAGLDTQYF; CDR3nt: TGTGCCAGCAGCCCGGGACTAGCGGGATTAGATACGCAGTATTTT
d_gene: TRBD2; j_gene: TRBJ2-1; v_gene: TRBV10-2; abundance: .; CDR3aa: CASSTRTSGSYPYNEQFF; CDR3nt: TGCGCCAGCAGTACAAGGACTAGCGGGTCCTACCCGTACAATGAGCAGTTCTTC
d_gene: .; j_gene: TRBJ2-7; v_gene: TRBV14; abundance: .; CDR3aa: CASSFVRGYEQYF; CDR3nt: TGTGCCAGCAGTTTCGTCCGGGGTTACGAGCAGTACTTC
d_gene: .; j_gene: TRBJ1-3; v_gene: TRBV15; abundance: .; CDR3aa: CATSRDQNRGWSGNTIYF; CDR3nt: TGTGCCACCAGCAGAGATCAGAATAGGGGATGGTCTGGAAACACCATATATTTT
d_gene: .; j_gene: TRBJ1-1; v_gene: TRBV4-2; abundance: .; CDR3aa: CASSQLSLAGTKNTEAFF; CDR3nt: TGTGCCAGCAGCCAACTATCTTTGGCCGGGACAAAGAACACTGAAGCTTTCTTT
d_gene: .; j_gene: TRBJ1-4; v_gene: TRBV7-9; abundance: few; CDR3aa: CASSPGQREKLFF; CDR3nt: TGTGCCAGCAGCCCCGGACAGCGGGAAAAACTGTTTTTT
d_gene: TRBD1; j_gene: TRBJ2-4; v_gene: TRBV2; abundance: .; CDR3aa: CASRAGTGTNIQYF; CDR3nt: TGTGCCAGCAGGGCCGGGACAGGGACAAACATTCAGTACTTC
d_gene: TRBD1; j_gene: TRBJ1-2; v_gene: TRBV2; abundance: .; CDR3aa: CASSPSPGTGYYTF; CDR3nt: TGTGCCAGCAGTCCTTCCCCCGGGACAGGGTACTACACCTTC
d_gene: TRBD1; j_gene: TRBJ2-3; v_gene: TRBV25-1; abundance: .; CDR3aa: CASSEWAGGSTDTQYF; CDR3nt: TGTGCCAGCAGTGAATGGGCAGGGGGATCCACAGATACGCAGTATTTT
d_gene: .; j_gene: TRBJ1-3; v_gene: TRBV10-3; abundance: few; CDR3aa: CAISRPSSGNTIYF; CDR3nt: TGTGCCATCAGTAGGCCGAGCTCTGGAAACACCATATATTTT
d_gene: .; j_gene: TRBJ1-1; v_gene: TRBV11-2; abundance: .; CDR3aa: CASSLWTANTEAFF; CDR3nt: TGTGCCAGCAGCTTATGGACAGCGAACACTGAAGCTTTCTTT
d_gene: TRBD1; j_gene: TRBJ1-4; v_gene: TRBV5-8; abundance: .; CDR3aa: CASSLGQGVLADEKLFF; CDR3nt: TGTGCCAGCAGCTTGGGGCAGGGGGTACTAGCGGATGAAAAACTGTTTTTT
d_gene: TRBD1; j_gene: TRBJ2-2; v_gene: TRBV11-3; abundance: once; CDR3aa: CASSLAGGNTGELFF; CDR3nt: TGTGCCAGCAGCTTAGCAGGGGGTAACACCGGGGAGCTGTTTTTT
d_gene: .; j_gene: TRBJ1-1; v_gene: TRBV19; abundance: .; CDR3aa: CASSLGPLSTEAFF; CDR3nt: TGTGCCAGTAGTCTAGGACCGCTTTCGACTGAAGCTTTCTTT
d_gene: .; j_gene: TRBJ1-6; v_gene: TRBV14; abundance: .; CDR3aa: CASRGEGYSPLHF; CDR3nt: TGTGCCAGCAGAGGGGAGGGGTATTCACCCCTCCACTTT
d_gene: .; j_gene: TRBJ1-5; v_gene: TRBV4-3; abundance: few; CDR3aa: CASSQSEDQPQHF; CDR3nt: TGCGCCAGCAGCCAATCAGAGGATCAGCCCCAGCATTTT
d_gene: .; j_gene: TRBJ2-7; v_gene: TRBV4-3; abundance: .; CDR3aa: CASSQEPTYATYEQYF; CDR3nt: TGCGCCAGCAGCCAAGAACCCACCTACGCGACCTACGAGCAGTACTTC
d_gene: .; j_gene: TRBJ2-1; v_gene: TRBV7-2; abundance: .; CDR3aa: CASSLAGLYEQFF; CDR3nt: TGTGCCAGCAGCTTAGCGGGGTTGTATGAGCAGTTCTTC
d_gene: TRBD2; j_gene: TRBJ2-7; v_gene: TRBV5-1; abundance: .; CDR3aa: CASSLGLQRGAEQYF; CDR3nt: TGCGCCAGCAGCTTGGGACTCCAGCGGGGGGCCGAGCAGTACTTC
d_gene: TRBD1; j_gene: TRBJ1-2; v_gene: TRBV6-5; abundance: once; CDR3aa: CASSYRDRDFGGYTF; CDR3nt: TGTGCCAGCAGTTACCGGGACAGGGACTTTGGTGGCTACACCTTC
d_gene: .; j_gene: TRBJ2-1; v_gene: TRBV4-3; abundance: .; CDR3aa: CASSQDWVLSGEQFF; CDR3nt: TGCGCCAGCAGCCAAGATTGGGTGCTGTCGGGGGAGCAGTTCTTC